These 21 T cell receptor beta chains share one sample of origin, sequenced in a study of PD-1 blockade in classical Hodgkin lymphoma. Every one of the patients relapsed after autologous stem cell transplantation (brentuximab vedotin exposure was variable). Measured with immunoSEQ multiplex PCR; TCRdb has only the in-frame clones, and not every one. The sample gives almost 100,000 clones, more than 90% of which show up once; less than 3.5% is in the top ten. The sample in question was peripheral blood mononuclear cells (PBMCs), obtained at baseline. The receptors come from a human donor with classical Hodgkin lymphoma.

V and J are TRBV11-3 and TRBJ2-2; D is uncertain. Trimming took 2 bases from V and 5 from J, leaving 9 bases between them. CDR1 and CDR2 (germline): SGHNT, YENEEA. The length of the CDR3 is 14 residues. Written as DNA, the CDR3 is TGTGCCAGCAGCTTAACTACTATGACCGGGGAGCTGTTTTTT. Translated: CASSLTTMTGELFF.

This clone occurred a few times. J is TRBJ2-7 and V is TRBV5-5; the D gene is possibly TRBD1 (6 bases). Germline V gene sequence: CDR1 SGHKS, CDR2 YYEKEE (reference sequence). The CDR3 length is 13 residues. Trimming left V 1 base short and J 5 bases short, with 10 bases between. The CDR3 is CASSLWGLDEQYF. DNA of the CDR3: TGTGCCAGCAGCTTGTGGGGGCTGGACGAGCAGTACTTC. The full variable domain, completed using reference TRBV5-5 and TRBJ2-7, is DAGVTQSPTHLIKTRGQQVTLRCSPISGHKSVSWYQQVLGQGPQFIFQYYEKEERGRGNFPDRFSARQFPNYSSELNVNALLLGDSALYLCASSLWGLDEQYFGPGTRLTVT.

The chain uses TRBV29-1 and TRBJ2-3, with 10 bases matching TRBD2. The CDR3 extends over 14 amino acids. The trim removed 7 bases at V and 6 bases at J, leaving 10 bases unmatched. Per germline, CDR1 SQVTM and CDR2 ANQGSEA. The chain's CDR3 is CSARTSGVQDTQYF. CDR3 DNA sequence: TGCAGCGCTCGGACTAGCGGAGTACAGGATACGCAGTATTTT.

CDR3 loop: CASSDSLAGSYEQYF. The CDR3 DNA is TGCGCCAGCAGTGACAGTCTAGCGGGGAGCTACGAGCAGTACTTC. V is TRBV10-1 and J is TRBJ2-7; 9 positions agree with TRBD2. CDR1 is WNHNN, CDR2 SYGVQD, per germline (reference sequence). Trimming removed 3 bases from V and 3 bases from J; junction bases left unmatched: 6. The CDR3 loop spans 15 amino acids.

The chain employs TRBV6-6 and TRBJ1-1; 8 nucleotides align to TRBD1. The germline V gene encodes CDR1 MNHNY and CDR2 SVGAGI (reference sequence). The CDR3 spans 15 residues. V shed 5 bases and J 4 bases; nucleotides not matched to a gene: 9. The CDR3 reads CASSPVHRGGTEAFF. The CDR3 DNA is TGTGCCAGCAGTCCAGTACACAGGGGGGGCACTGAAGCTTTCTTT.

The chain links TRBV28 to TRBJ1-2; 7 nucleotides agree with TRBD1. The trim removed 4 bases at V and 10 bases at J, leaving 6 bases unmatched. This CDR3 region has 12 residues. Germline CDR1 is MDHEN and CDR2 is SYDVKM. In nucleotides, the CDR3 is TGTGCCAGCAGTTCCGGGACAGCCCACTACACCTTC. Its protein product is CASSSGTAHYTF.

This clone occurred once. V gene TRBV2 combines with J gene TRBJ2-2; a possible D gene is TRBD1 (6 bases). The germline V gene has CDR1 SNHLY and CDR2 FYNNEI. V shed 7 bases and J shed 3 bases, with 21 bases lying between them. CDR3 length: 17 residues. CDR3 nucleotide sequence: TGTGCCAGCACTGGGGTTTTCAGGGGCGGTGACACCGGGGAGCTGTTTTTT. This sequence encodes CASTGVFRGGDTGELFF.

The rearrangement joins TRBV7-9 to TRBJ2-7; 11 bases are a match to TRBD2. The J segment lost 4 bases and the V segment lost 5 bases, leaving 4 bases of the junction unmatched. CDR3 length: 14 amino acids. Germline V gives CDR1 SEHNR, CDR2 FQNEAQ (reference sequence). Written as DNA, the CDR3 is TGTGCCAGCAGCCAGACTAGCGGGACGTACGAGCAGTACTTC. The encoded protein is CASSQTSGTYEQYF.

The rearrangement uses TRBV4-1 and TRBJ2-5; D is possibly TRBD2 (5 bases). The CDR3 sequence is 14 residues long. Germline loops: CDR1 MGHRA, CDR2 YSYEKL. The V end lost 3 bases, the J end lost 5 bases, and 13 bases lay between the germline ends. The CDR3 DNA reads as TGCGCCAGCAGCCAGGCCGGGATCCCGGAGACCCAGTACTTC. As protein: CASSQAGIPETQYF.

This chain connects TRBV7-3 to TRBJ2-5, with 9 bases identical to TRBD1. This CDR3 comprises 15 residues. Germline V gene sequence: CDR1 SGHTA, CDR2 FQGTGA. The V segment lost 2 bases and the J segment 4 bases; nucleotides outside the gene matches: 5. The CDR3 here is CASSLGGTGRETQYF. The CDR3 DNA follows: TGTGCCAGCAGCTTAGGGGGGACAGGGCGAGAGACCCAGTACTTC.

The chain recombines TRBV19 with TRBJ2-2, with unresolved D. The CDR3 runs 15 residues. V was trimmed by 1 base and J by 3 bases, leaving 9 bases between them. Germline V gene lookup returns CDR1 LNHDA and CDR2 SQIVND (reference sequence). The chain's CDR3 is CASSIADRYTGELFF. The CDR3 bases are TGTGCCAGTAGTATAGCGGACCGTTACACCGGGGAGCTGTTTTTT.

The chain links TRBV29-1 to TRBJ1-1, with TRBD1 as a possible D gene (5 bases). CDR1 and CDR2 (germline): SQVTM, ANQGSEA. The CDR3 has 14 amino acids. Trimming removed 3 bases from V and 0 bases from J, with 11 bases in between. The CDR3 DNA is TGCAGCGTTGAGGGGGACGGGCTGAACACTGAAGCTTTCTTT. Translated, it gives CSVEGDGLNTEAFF.

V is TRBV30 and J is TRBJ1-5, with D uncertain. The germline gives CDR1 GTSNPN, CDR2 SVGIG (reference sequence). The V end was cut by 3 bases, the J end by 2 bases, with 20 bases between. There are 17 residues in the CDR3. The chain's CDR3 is CAWSEGNSASGNQPQHF. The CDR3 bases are TGTGCCTGGAGCGAGGGTAATAGCGCGAGCGGCAATCAGCCCCAGCATTTT.

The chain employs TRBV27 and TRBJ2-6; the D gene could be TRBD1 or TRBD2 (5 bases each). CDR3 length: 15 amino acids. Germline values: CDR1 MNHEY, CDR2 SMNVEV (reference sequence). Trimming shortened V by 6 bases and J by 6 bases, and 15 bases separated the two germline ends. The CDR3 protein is CASSLGTGVANVLTF. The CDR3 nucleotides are TGTGCCAGCAGCCTAGGGACCGGGGTGGCCAACGTCCTGACTTTC.

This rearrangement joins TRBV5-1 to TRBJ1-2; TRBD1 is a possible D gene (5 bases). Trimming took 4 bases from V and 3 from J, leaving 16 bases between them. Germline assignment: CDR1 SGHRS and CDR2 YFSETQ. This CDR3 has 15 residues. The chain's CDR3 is CASSPGTATYYGYTF. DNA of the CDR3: TGCGCCAGCAGCCCCGGGACCGCGACCTACTATGGCTACACCTTC.

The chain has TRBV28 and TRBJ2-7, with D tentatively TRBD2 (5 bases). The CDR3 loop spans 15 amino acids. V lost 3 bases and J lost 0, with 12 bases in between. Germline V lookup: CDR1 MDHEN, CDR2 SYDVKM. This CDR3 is CASSLRVLGSYEQYF. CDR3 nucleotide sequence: TGTGCCAGCAGTTTGAGGGTGCTGGGCTCCTACGAGCAGTACTTC.

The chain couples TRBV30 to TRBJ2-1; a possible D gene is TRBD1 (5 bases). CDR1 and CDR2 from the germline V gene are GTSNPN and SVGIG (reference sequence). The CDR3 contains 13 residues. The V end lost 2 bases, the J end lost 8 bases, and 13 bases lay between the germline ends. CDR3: CAWSSPQGYEQFF. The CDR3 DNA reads TGTGCCTGGAGTTCTCCCCAGGGATATGAGCAGTTCTTC.

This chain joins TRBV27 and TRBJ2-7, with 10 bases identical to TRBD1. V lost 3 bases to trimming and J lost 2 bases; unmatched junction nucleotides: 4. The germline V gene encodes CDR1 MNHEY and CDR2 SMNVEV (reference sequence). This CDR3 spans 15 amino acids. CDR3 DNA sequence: TGTGCCAGCAGTTTCGGACAGGGGGGGGCCTACGAGCAGTACTTC. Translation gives CASSFGQGGAYEQYF.

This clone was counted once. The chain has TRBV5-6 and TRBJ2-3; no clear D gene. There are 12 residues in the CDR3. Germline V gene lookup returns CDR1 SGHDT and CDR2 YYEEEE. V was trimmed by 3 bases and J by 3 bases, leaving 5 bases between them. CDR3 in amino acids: CASSYGTDTQYF. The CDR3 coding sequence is TGTGCCAGCAGCTACGGAACAGATACGCAGTATTTT.

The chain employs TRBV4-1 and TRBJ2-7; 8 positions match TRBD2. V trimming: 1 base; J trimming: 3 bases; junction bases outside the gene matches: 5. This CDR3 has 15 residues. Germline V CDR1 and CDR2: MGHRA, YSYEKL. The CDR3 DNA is TGCGCCAGCAGCCAAGCAGCGGGAGATCTCTACGAGCAGTACTTC. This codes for CASSQAAGDLYEQYF.

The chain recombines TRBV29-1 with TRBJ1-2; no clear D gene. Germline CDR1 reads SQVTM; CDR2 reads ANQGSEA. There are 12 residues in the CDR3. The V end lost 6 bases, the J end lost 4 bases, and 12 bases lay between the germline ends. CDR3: CSVNDAGYGYTF. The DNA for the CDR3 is TGCAGCGTAAATGACGCAGGCTATGGCTACACCTTC.